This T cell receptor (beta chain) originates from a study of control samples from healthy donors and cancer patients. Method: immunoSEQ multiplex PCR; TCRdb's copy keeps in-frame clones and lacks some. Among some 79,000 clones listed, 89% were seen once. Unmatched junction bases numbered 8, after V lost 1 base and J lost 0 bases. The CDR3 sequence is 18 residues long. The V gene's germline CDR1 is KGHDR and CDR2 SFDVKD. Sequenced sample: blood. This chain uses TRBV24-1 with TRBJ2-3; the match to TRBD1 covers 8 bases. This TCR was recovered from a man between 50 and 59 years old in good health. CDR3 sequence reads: CATSDLSDRGASTDTQYF. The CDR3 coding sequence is TGTGCCACCAGTGATTTATCCGACAGGGGCGCTAGCACAGATACGCAGTATTTT.